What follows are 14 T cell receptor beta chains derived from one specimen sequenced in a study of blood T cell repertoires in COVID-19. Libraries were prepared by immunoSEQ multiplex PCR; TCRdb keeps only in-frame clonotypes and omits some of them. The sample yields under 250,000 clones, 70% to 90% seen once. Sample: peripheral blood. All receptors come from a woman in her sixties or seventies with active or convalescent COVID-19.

In DNA form, the CDR3 reads TGTGCCATCAAGGACACGAACTATGGCTACACCTTC. Its translation: CAIKDTNYGYTF. V usage is TRBV10-3 and J usage is TRBJ1-2, with a tentative D call TRBD1 (5 bases). The CDR3 is 12 residues long. V lost 7 bases and J 2 bases, leaving 8 bases between the germline ends. The V gene's germline CDR1 is ENHRY and CDR2 SYGVKD.

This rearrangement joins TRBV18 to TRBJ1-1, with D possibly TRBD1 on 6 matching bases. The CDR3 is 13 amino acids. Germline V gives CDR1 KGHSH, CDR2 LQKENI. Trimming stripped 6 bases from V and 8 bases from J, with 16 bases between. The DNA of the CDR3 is TGTGCCAGCTCCGTACAGGGTGATGCAGAAGCTTTCTTT. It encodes CASSVQGDAEAFF.

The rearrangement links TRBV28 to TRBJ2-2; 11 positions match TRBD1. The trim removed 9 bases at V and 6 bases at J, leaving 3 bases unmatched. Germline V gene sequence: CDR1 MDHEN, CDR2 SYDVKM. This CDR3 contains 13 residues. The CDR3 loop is CASGQGAPGELFF. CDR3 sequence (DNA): TGTGCCAGTGGACAGGGGGCGCCCGGGGAGCTGTTTTTT.

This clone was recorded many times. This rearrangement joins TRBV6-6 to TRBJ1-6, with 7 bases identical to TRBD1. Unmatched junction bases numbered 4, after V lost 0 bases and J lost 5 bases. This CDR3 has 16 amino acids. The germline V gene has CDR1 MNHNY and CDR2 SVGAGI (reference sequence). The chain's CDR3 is CASSYSIQGDNSPLHF. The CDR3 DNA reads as TGTGCCAGCAGTTACTCGATCCAGGGGGATAATTCACCCCTCCACTTT.

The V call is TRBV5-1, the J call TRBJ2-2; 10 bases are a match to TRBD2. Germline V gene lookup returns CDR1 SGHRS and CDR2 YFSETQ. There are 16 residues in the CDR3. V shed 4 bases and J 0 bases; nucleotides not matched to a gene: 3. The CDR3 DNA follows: TGCGCCAGCAGCCTGGGACTAGCGACGAACACCGGGGAGCTGTTTTTT. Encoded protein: CASSLGLATNTGELFF.

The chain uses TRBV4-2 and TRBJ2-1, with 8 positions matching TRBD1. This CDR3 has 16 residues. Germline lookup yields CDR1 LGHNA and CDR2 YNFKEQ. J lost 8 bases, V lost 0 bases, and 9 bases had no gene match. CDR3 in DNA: TGTGCCAGCAGCCAAGAAGGACAGGGAAAGAGCTATGAGCAGTTCTTC. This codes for CASSQEGQGKSYEQFF.

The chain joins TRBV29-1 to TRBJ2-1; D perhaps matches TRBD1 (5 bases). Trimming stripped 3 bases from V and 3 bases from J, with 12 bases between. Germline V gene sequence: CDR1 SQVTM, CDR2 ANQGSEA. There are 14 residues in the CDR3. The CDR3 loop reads CSVEAGPIYNEQFF. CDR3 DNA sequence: TGCAGCGTTGAGGCAGGGCCCATCTACAATGAGCAGTTCTTC.

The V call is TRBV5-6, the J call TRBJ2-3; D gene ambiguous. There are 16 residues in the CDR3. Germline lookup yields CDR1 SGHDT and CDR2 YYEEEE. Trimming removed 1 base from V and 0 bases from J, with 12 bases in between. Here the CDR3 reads CASSLLKTPSTDTQYF. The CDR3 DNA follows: TGTGCCAGCAGCTTGTTGAAGACACCTAGCACAGATACGCAGTATTTT.

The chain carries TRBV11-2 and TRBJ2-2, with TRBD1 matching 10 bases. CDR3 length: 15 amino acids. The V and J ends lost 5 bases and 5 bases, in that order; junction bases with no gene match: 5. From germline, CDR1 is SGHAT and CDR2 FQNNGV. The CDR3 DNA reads TGTGCCAGCAGCCGGGACAGGGGAGGAACCGGGGAGCTGTTTTTT. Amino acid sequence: CASSRDRGGTGELFF. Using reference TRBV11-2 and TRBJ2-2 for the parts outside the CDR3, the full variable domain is EAGVAQSPRYKIIEKRQSVAFWCNPISGHATLYWYQQILGQGPKLLIQFQNNGVVDDSQLPKDRFSAERLKGVDSTLKIQPAKLEDSAVYLCASSRDRGGTGELFFGEGSRLTVL.

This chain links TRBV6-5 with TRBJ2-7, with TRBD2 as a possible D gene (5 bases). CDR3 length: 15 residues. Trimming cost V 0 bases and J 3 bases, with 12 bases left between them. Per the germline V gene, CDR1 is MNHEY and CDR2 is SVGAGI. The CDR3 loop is CASSYSSAIYYEQYF. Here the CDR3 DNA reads TGTGCCAGCAGTTACTCTAGCGCGATCTACTACGAGCAGTACTTC.

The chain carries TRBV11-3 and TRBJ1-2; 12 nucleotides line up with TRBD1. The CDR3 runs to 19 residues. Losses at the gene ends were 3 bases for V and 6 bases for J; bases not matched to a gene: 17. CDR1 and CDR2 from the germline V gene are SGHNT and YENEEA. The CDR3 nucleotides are TGTGCCAGCAGCTTCATAATGTCCGGGACAGGGGGCCTGCAGGATGGCTACACCTTC. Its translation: CASSFIMSGTGGLQDGYTF.

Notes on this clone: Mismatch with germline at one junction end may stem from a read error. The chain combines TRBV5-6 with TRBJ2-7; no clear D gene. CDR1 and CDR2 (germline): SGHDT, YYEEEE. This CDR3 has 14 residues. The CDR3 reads CASTLGLTFYEQYF. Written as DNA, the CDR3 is TGTGCCAGCACCTTGGGATTGACTTTCTACGAGCAGTACTTC.

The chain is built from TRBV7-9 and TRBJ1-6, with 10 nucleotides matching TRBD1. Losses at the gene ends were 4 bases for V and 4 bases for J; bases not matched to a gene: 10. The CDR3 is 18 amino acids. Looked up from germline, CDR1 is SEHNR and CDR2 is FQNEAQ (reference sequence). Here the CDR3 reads CASSSSGDRGVYNSPLHF. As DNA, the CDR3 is TGTGCCAGCAGCTCTTCGGGGGACAGGGGTGTTTATAATTCACCCCTCCACTTT.

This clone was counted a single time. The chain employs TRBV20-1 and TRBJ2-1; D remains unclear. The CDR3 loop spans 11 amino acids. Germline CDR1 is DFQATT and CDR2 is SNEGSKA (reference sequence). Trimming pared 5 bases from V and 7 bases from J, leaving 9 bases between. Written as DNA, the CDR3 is TGCAGTGCTTCCGACTGGAATGAGCAGTTCTTC. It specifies CSASDWNEQFF.